Below are 15 T cell receptor beta chains sequenced from a single sample in a study of blood T cell repertoires in COVID-19. Clones were read by immunoSEQ multiplex PCR, and TCRdb kept only the in-frame ones, dropping some. The sample shows 200,000 to 250,000 clones, around 88% of them seen only once. The sequencing input was peripheral blood. The source of these receptors is a man aged 18 to 30 with active or convalescent COVID-19.

The V gene is TRBV12-3 or TRBV12-4, the J gene TRBJ2-5, with a possible D match to TRBD1 (5 bases). The V end was cut by 6 bases, the J end by 9 bases, with 17 bases between. CDR3 size: 13 residues. The CDR3 protein is CASSPVASQAQYF. The CDR3 nucleotides are TGTGCCAGCAGCCCGGTCGCCTCACAGGCCCAGTACTTC.

This clone was counted a single time. This chain links TRBV12-3 or TRBV12-4 with TRBJ1-2; TRBD1 might be the D (6 bases). This CDR3 is 13 amino acids long. V shed 3 bases and J shed 2 bases, with 7 bases lying between them. Here the CDR3 reads CASSLGTNYGYTF. CDR3 DNA: TGTGCCAGCAGTTTGGGGACAAACTATGGCTACACCTTC.

This rearrangement joins TRBV28 to TRBJ2-1; the D gene is possibly TRBD1 (6 bases). This CDR3 comprises 16 residues. The V gene lost 5 bases and the J gene lost 7 bases, with 21 bases spanning the gap. Germline V gives CDR1 MDHEN, CDR2 SYDVKM. DNA for the CDR3: TGTGCCAGCAGTCCCCTTCGGACAGTCTTTACGAATGAGCAGTTCTTC. Protein product: CASSPLRTVFTNEQFF.

This clone was found once. J is TRBJ2-1 and V is TRBV12-3 or TRBV12-4; no clear D. Trimming stripped 6 bases from V and 10 bases from J, with 13 bases between. The CDR3 totals 12 residues. DNA for the CDR3: TGTGCCAGCAGAAAGACGGAGAACGAGCAGTTCTTC. Translated, it gives CASRKTENEQFF.

The chain is built from TRBV10-2 and TRBJ2-4, with D possibly being TRBD2 (5 bases). V shed 10 bases and J shed 10 bases, with 14 bases lying between them. The CDR3 contains 11 residues. Per the germline V gene, CDR1 is WSHSY and CDR2 is SAAADI. For the CDR3, the DNA is TGCGCCACCAAAACGGAGCGGATTCAGTACTTC. This codes for CATKTERIQYF.

The table lists this clone with a count of one. For the CDR3, the DNA is TGTGCCATCAGACCCGGGACTAGCGGGACCACCGGGGAGCTGTTTTTT. As protein: CAIRPGTSGTTGELFF. The rearrangement uses TRBV10-3 and TRBJ2-2; 13 positions match TRBD2. Germline CDR1 and CDR2: ENHRY and SYGVKD. J was trimmed by 4 bases and V by 6 bases; bases with no gene match: 5. This CDR3 has 16 amino acids.

The V gene is TRBV6-5, the J gene TRBJ1-1; a possible D gene is TRBD1 (5 bases). CDR3 length: 13 residues. V lost 4 bases and J lost 5, with 11 bases in between. Germline-derived CDR1 and CDR2 are MNHEY and SVGAGI. CDR3 coding DNA: TGTGCCAGCAGTTCTCAGGGAAGTACTGAAGCTTTCTTT. Protein product: CASSSQGSTEAFF.

The CDR3 here is CASSVGVRGLASPLHF. As DNA, the CDR3 is TGTGCCAGCAGCGTAGGCGTGCGGGGTTTGGCTTCACCCCTCCACTTT. The chain combines TRBV9 with TRBJ1-6; D remains ambiguous. V was pared by 0 bases and J by 9 bases, with 16 bases between. The V gene's germline CDR1 is SGDLS and CDR2 YYNGEE. This CDR3 is built from 16 residues.

The chain recombines TRBV5-4 with TRBJ2-5, with D maybe TRBD1 (5 bases). In germline, CDR1 is SGHNT, CDR2 YYREEE (reference sequence). CDR3 size: 15 residues. V lost 4 bases to trimming and J lost 2 bases, with 15 bases between them. This CDR3 is CASSHPGRGQETQYF. CDR3 nucleotide sequence: TGTGCCAGCAGCCATCCAGGGCGCGGACAAGAGACCCAGTACTTC.

The chain joins TRBV19 to TRBJ2-2, with 10 bases fitting TRBD2. CDR1 is LNHDA and CDR2 is SQIVND in the germline V gene (reference sequence). CDR3 length: 17 amino acids. After removal of 4 bases from V and 4 bases from J, the junction contained 9 bases not matched to a gene. The CDR3 loop reads CASSTLSGRSSTGELFF. CDR3 nucleotide sequence: TGTGCCAGTAGTACACTTAGCGGGAGGTCGAGCACCGGGGAGCTGTTTTTT.

The rearrangement joins TRBV5-1 to TRBJ2-3; TRBD1 matches 9 bases. Germline trimming cut 2 bases from V and 6 bases from J; bases unmatched to any gene: 10. The CDR3 sequence is 16 residues long. Per germline, CDR1 SGHRS and CDR2 YFSETQ. CDR3: CASSLRTGAPQDTQYF. The CDR3, as DNA: TGCGCCAGCAGCTTAAGGACAGGGGCGCCACAGGATACGCAGTATTTT.

V is TRBV12-3 or TRBV12-4 and J is TRBJ1-6; a weak D match, TRBD1 (6 bases). The CDR3 has 13 amino acids. The V end lost 7 bases, the J end lost 7 bases, and 11 bases lay between the germline ends. CDR3 sequence reads: CASIQGRNSPLHF. CDR3 nucleotide sequence: TGTGCCAGCATCCAGGGGAGAAATTCACCCCTCCACTTT.

The genes are TRBV18 and TRBJ1-1; D is unclear. The CDR3 extends over 15 amino acids. V lost 3 bases to trimming and J lost 7 bases, with 18 bases between them. Germline V gives CDR1 KGHSH, CDR2 LQKENI. CDR3: CASSPSLTGVIEAFF. For the CDR3, the DNA is TGTGCCAGCTCACCTAGTCTGACCGGGGTGATTGAAGCTTTCTTT. Full variable domain (rest looked up from reference TRBV18 and TRBJ1-1): NAGVMQNPRHLVRRRGQEARLRCSPMKGHSHVYWYRQLPEEGLKFMVYLQKENIIDESGMPKERFSAEFPKEGPSILRIQQVVRGDSAAYFCASSPSLTGVIEAFFGQGTRLTVV.

This clone came up once. This sequence joins TRBV5-6 and TRBJ1-3; D unresolved. V lost 2 bases and J 2 bases, leaving 8 bases between the germline ends. Per germline, CDR1 SGHDT and CDR2 YYEEEE. This CDR3 region has 14 residues. CDR3 sequence: CASSFVRAGNTIYF. Written as DNA, the CDR3 is TGTGCCAGCAGCTTTGTGAGGGCTGGAAACACCATATATTTT.

The genes are TRBV19 and TRBJ2-2, with 14 nucleotides matching TRBD2. Germline CDR1 is LNHDA and CDR2 is SQIVND (reference sequence). This CDR3 has 16 residues. V dropped 8 bases and J dropped 2; count of bases not matched to a gene: 4. CDR3 protein: CASGTSGRVNTGELFF. The CDR3 region has the DNA TGTGCCAGTGGGACTAGCGGGAGAGTAAACACCGGGGAGCTGTTTTTT.